Detailed here is one T cell receptor (beta chain). Clones were sequenced by immunoSEQ multiplex PCR, and TCRdb holds only the in-frame ones, with some missing. The table has over 350,000 clones, 86% seen once; the top ten hold under 1.5%. This entry comes from a study of blood T cell repertoires in COVID-19. The TCR was taken from a woman aged 25 to 45 with active or convalescent COVID-19. Sequencing was carried out using peripheral blood.

DNA of the CDR3: TGTGCCAGCAGTGAACTAGCGGGTTGGAATGAGCAGTTCTTC. It is translated as CASSELAGWNEQFF. This chain uses TRBV6-1 with TRBJ2-1; TRBD2 matches at 8 bases. Germline V CDR1 and CDR2: MNHNS, SASEGT. CDR3 length: 14 residues. The V and J ends lost 2 bases and 7 bases, in that order; junction bases with no gene match: 4.